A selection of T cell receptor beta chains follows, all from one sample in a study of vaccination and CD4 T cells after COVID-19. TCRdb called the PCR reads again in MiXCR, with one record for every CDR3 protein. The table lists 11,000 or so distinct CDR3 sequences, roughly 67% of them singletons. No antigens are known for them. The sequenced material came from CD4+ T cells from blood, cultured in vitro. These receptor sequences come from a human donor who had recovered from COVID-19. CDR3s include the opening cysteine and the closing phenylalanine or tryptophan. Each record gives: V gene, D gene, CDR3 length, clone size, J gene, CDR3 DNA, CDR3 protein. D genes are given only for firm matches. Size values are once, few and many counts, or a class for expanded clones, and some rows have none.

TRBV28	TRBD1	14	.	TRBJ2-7	TGTGCCAGCAGCTCCGGGACAGGAAGCTACGAGCAGTACTTC	CASSSGTGSYEQYF
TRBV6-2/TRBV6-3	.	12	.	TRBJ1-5	TGTGCCAGCAGTTATTCCTCTCAGCCCCAGCATTTT	CASSYSSQPQHF
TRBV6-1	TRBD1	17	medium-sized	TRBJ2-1	TGTGCCAGCACCAAGGTGACAGGGGGCAAAGTAGACAATGAGCAGTTCTTC	CASTKVTGGKVDNEQFF
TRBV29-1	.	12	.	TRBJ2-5	TGCAGCGTTGCGGAGGGATGGGAGACCCAGTACTTC	CSVAEGWETQYF
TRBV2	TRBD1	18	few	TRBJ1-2	TGTGCCAGCAGTGACATCGGGACAGGCCTTCGATTCGGCTATGGCTACACCTTC	CASSDIGTGLRFGYGYTF
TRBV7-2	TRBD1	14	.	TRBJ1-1	TGTGCCAGCAGCCTCGACAGGGTCTACGCTGAAGCTTTCTTT	CASSLDRVYAEAFF
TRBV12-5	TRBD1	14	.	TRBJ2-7	TGTGCTAGTGGTTTGCCGGGACAGGGTGACGAGCAGTACTTC	CASGLPGQGDEQYF
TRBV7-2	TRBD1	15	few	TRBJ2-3	TGTGCCAGCAGCGTAACAGGGGCCAGCAGGGATACGCAGTATTTT	CASSVTGASRDTQYF
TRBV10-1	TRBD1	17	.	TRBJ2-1	TGCGCCAGCAGTGAGTCTCCAACGACAGGGTATGAACGTGAGCAGTTCTTC	CASSESPTTGYEREQFF
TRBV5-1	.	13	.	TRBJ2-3	TGCGCCAGCTGGTCACCTGGCACAGATACGCAGTATTTT	CASWSPGTDTQYF
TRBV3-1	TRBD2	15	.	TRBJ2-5	TGTGCCAGCAGCCAGGCAGCGGGGGGGCAAGAGACCCAGTACTTC	CASSQAAGGQETQYF
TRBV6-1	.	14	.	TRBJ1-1	TGTGCCAGCAGACACCGGAGCCCGAGCACTGAAGCTTTCTTT	CASRHRSPSTEAFF